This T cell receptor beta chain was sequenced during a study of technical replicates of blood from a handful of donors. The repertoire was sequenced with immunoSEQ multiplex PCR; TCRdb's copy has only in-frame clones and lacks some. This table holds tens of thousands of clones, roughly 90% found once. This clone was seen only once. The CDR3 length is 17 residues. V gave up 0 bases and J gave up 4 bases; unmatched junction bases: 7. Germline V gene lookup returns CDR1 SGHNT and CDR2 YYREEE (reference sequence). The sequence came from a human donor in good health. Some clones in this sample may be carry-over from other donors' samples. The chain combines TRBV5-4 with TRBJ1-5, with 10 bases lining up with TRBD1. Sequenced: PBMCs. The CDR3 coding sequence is TGTGCCAGCAGCTTGGGACCGGGACAGGGGTTTAATCAGCCCCAGCATTTT. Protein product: CASSLGPGQGFNQPQHF.